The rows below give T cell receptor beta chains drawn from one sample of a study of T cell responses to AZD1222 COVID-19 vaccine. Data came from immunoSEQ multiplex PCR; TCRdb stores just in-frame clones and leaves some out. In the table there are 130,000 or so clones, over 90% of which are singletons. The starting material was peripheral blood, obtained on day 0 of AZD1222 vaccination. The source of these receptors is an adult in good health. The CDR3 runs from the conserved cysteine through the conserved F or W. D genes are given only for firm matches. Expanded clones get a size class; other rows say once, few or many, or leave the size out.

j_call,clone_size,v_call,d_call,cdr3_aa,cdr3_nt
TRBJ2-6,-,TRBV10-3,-,CAISESNGAGANVLTF,TGTGCCATCAGTGAGTCGAACGGAGCTGGGGCCAACGTCCTGACTTTC
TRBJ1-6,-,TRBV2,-,CASIGDKTNSPLHF,TGTGCCAGCATCGGGGACAAGACTAATTCACCCCTCCACTTT
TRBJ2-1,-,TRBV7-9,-,CASSLGTARYNEQFF,TGTGCCAGCAGCTTAGGGACAGCCCGCTACAATGAGCAGTTCTTC
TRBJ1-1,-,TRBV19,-,CASSIGGRVFAEAFF,TGTGCCAGTAGTATAGGGGGCAGGGTATTCGCTGAAGCTTTCTTT
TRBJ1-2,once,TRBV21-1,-,CASYRARGYTF,TGTGCCAGCTACAGGGCTCGCGGCTACACCTTC
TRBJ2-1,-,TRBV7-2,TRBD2,CASSLSSGGLPLNEQFF,TGTGCCAGCAGCTTATCTAGCGGGGGCCTTCCCCTCAATGAGCAGTTCTTC
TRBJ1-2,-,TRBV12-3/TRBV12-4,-,CASSFGGAGGYTF,TGTGCCAGCAGTTTTGGGGGGGCCGGTGGCTACACCTTC
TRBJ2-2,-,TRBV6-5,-,CASSYQGLNTGELFF,TGTGCCAGCAGTTACCAGGGTCTGAACACCGGGGAGCTGTTTTTT
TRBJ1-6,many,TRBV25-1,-,CASTSVAGHNSPLHF,TGTGCCAGCACAAGCGTGGCAGGGCATAATTCACCCCTCCACTTT
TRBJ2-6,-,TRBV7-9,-,CASSLNGSGANVLTF,TGTGCCAGCAGCTTAAACGGCTCTGGGGCCAACGTCCTGACTTTC
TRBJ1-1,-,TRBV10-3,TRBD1,CAITPLAGAGGTEAFF,TGTGCCATCACCCCGCTTGCGGGCGCAGGGGGGACTGAAGCTTTCTTT
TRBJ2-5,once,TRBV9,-,CASSVGGTGGETQYF,TGTGCCAGCAGCGTAGGGGGGACGGGCGGAGAGACCCAGTACTTC
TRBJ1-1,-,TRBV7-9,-,CASSTPNTEAFF,TGTGCCAGCAGCACACCGAACACTGAAGCTTTCTTT
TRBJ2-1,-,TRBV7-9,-,CASSPMTEQFF,TGTGCCAGCAGCCCCATGACTGAGCAGTTCTTC
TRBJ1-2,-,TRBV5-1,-,CASSPVALGGARGYTF,TGCGCCAGCAGCCCGGTAGCCCTTGGGGGGGCGAGGGGCTACACCTTC
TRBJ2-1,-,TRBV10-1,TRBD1,CASSESWLTGSSDEQFF,TGCGCCAGCAGTGAGTCGTGGTTGACAGGGTCGAGCGATGAGCAGTTCTTC
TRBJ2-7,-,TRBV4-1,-,CASSQGKGTTYEQYF,TGCGCCAGCAGCCAAGGGAAAGGGACCACCTACGAGCAGTACTTC
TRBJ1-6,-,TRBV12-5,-,CASGAWGGQALHF,TGTGCTAGTGGCGCTTGGGGAGGTCAGGCCCTCCACTTT
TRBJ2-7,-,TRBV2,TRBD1,CASSDSGQGFYEQYF,TGTGCCAGCAGCGATAGTGGACAGGGGTTCTACGAGCAGTACTTC
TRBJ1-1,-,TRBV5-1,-,CASSLWSGPRAGAFF,TGCGCCAGCAGCTTGTGGTCAGGGCCCAGGGCGGGCGCTTTCTTT
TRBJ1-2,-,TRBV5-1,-,CASSLKTGGTLLRDGYTF,TGCGCCAGCAGCTTAAAAACGGGCGGAACCCTCCTTCGGGATGGCTACACCTTC
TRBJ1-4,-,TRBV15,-,CATSPTTSGAFEKLFF,TGTGCCACCAGCCCTACGACATCCGGGGCCTTCGAAAAACTGTTTTTT
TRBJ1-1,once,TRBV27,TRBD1,CASRDRNTVNTEAFF,TGTGCCAGCCGGGACAGAAATACCGTGAACACTGAAGCTTTCTTT
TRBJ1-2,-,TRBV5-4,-,CASREENNYYGYTF,TGTGCCAGCAGGGAGGAGAATAACTACTATGGCTACACCTTC
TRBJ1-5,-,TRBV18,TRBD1,CASSPEQGIQPQHF,TGTGCCAGCTCACCAGAACAGGGGATTCAGCCCCAGCATTTT
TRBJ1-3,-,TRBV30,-,CAWSVAGNTIYF,TGTGCCTGGAGTGTAGCTGGAAACACCATATATTTT
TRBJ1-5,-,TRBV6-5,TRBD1,CASNPDRGSNQPQHF,TGTGCCAGCAATCCTGACAGGGGAAGCAATCAGCCCCAGCATTTT
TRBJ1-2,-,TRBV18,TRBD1,CASSPAAGGTYGYTF,TGTGCCAGCTCACCGGCGGCAGGGGGCACCTATGGCTACACCTTC
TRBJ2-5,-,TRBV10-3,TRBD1,CAISGQGKETQYF,TGTGCCATCAGTGGACAGGGCAAAGAGACCCAGTACTTC
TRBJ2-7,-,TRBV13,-,CASSLGDKVSYEQYF,TGTGCCAGCAGCTTAGGGGACAAGGTCTCCTACGAGCAGTACTTC
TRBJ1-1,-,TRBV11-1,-,CASSREEYYTEAFF,TGTGCCAGCAGTCGTGAAGAGTACTACACTGAAGCTTTCTTT
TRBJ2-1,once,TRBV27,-,CASSSRQYNEQFF,TGTGCCAGCAGTTCCCGACAGTACAATGAGCAGTTCTTC
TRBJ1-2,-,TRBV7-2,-,CASSNRDRSGYTF,TGTGCCAGCAGCAATCGGGATAGGTCGGGCTACACCTTC
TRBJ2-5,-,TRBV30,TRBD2,CAWSGLAGGGYATQYF,TGTGCCTGGAGTGGGCTAGCGGGGGGCGGGTACGCGACCCAGTACTTC
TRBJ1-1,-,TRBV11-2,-,CASQANTEAFF,TGTGCCAGCCAGGCCAACACTGAAGCTTTCTTT
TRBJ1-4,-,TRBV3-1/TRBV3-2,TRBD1,CASSQEWDRVNEKLFF,TGTGCCAGCAGCCAAGAGTGGGACAGGGTTAATGAAAAACTGTTTTTT
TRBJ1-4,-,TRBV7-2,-,CASSLGGTRAGELFF,TGTGCCAGCAGCCTAGGGGGGACAAGGGCTGGGGAACTGTTTTTT
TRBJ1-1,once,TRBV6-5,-,CASRRPTGGTEAFF,TGTGCCAGCAGACGCCCGACGGGAGGCACTGAAGCTTTCTTT
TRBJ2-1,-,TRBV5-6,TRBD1,CASSLGQGVSYNEQFF,TGTGCCAGCAGCTTGGGACAGGGAGTCTCCTACAATGAGCAGTTCTTC
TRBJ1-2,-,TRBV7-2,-,CASSFFAGADYGYTF,TGTGCCAGCAGCTTTTTCGCGGGGGCTGACTATGGCTACACCTTC
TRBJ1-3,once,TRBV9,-,CASSVKHRVAGPGNTIYF,TGTGCCAGCAGCGTAAAACACAGGGTTGCGGGCCCTGGAAACACCATATATTTT
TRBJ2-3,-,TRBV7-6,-,CASSSGGASLQYF,TGTGCCAGCAGCTCCGGCGGGGCGAGTTTGCAGTATTTT
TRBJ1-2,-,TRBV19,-,CASSPWDGYGYTF,TGTGCCAGTAGTCCTTGGGACGGCTATGGCTACACCTTC
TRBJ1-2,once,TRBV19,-,CASSTPPGGSYGYTF,TGTGCCAGTAGTACCCCCCCGGGAGGGTCCTATGGCTACACCTTC
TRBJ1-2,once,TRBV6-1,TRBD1,CASRGQANSYTF,TGTGCCAGCAGAGGACAGGCTAATAGCTACACCTTC
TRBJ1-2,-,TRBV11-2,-,CASSWDPTPVGYTF,TGTGCCAGCAGCTGGGATCCCACCCCGGTCGGCTACACCTTC
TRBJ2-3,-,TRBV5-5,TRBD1,CASSSRQGTDTQYF,TGTGCCAGCAGCTCGCGACAGGGTACGGATACGCAGTATTTT
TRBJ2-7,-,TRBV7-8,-,CASSTPRRLGRHEQYF,TGTGCCAGCAGCACCCCCCGCAGGCTGGGGAGGCACGAGCAGTACTTC
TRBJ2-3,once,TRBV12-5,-,CASGLFPNKNTQYF,TGTGCTAGTGGTTTGTTTCCTAACAAAAATACGCAGTATTTT
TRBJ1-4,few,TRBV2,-,CASSAWAATNEKLFF,TGTGCCAGCAGCGCCTGGGCTGCAACTAATGAAAAACTGTTTTTT
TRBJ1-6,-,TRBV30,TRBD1,CAWSRQGNSPLHF,TGTGCCTGGAGTCGACAGGGGAATTCACCCCTCCACTTT
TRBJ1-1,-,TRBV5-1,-,CASSLSEGHNAEAFF,TGCGCCAGCAGCCTCTCAGAGGGGCATAATGCTGAAGCTTTCTTT
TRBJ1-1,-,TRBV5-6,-,CASSFSGANTEAFF,TGTGCCAGCAGCTTTTCCGGGGCGAACACTGAAGCTTTCTTT
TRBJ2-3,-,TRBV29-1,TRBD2,CSVTSGGHTDTQYF,TGCAGCGTTACTAGCGGGGGTCACACAGATACGCAGTATTTT
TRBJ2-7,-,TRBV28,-,CASSLKPPWGDDEQYF,TGTGCCAGCAGTTTAAAGCCTCCCTGGGGAGACGACGAGCAGTACTTC
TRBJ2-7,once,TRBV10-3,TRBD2,CAISAGTSGSYEQYF,TGTGCCATCAGTGCCGGGACTAGCGGCTCCTACGAGCAGTACTTC